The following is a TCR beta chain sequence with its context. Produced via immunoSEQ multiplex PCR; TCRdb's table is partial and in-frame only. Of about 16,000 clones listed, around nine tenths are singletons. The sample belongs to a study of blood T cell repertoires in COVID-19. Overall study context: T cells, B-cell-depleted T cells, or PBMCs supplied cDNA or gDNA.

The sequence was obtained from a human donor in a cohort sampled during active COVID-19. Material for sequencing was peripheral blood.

The CDR3 DNA follows: TGTGCCAGCAGTTACTCGATATTGACAGGGGGGGGAGATGAAGCTTTCTTT. Its translation is CASSYSILTGGGDEAFF. This chain joins TRBV6-2 or TRBV6-3 and TRBJ1-1; 9 positions match TRBD1. CDR1 and CDR2 from the germline V gene are MNHEY and SVGEGT. V lost 0 bases and J lost 7; bases outside the gene matches: 12. The CDR3 runs to 17 residues.